One sample yielded the 23 T cell receptor beta chains listed below, sequenced in a study of cytomegalovirus exposure and HLA in healthy donors. A multiplex PCR was run with 60 Vbeta primers and 13 Jbeta primers. Clones were sequenced by immunoSEQ multiplex PCR, and TCRdb holds only the in-frame ones, with some missing. The sample shows about 96,000 clones, 65% to 80% of them seen only once. Sequencing was carried out using PBMCs. The receptor set was obtained from a female donor in good health and CMV-seropositive.

The chain is built from TRBV6-5 and TRBJ2-7; 9 positions match TRBD1. The V gene's germline CDR1 is MNHEY and CDR2 SVGAGI. V shed 2 bases and J 1 base; nucleotides not matched to a gene: 3. This CDR3 contains 15 residues. The CDR3: CASSYRDRESYEQYF. As DNA, the CDR3 is TGTGCCAGCAGTTACCGGGACAGGGAATCCTACGAGCAGTACTTC.

The chain links TRBV30 to TRBJ2-2, with 7 bases lining up with TRBD2. Trimming cost V 8 bases and J 0 bases; bases outside gene matches: 9. The CDR3 covers 15 residues. CDR1 is GTSNPN and CDR2 is SVGIG in the germline V gene (reference sequence). The CDR3 sequence: CASKSGAANTGELFF. The CDR3 nucleotides are TGTGCCAGCAAAAGCGGGGCGGCGAACACCGGGGAGCTGTTTTTT.

The V gene is TRBV19, the J gene TRBJ1-2, with D possibly being TRBD1 (6 bases). The germline CDR1 and CDR2 sequences are LNHDA and SQIVND (reference sequence). The V and J ends lost 6 bases and 8 bases respectively, with 16 bases between them. The CDR3 is made up of 13 amino acids. CDR3: CASRQGFSEGYTF. In DNA, the CDR3 is TGTGCCAGTAGGCAGGGGTTCTCGGAAGGCTACACCTTC.

Only a few counts were recorded for this clone. The chain employs TRBV28 and TRBJ2-3; 9 nucleotides line up with TRBD1. The junction had 5 bases not matched to a gene; V was cut back by 5 bases and J by 5 bases. Germline V CDR1 and CDR2: MDHEN, SYDVKM. CDR3 length: 14 amino acids. CDR3 residues: CASSKPGQGDTQYF. The CDR3 DNA reads TGTGCCAGCAGTAAGCCGGGACAGGGAGATACGCAGTATTTT.

This clone came up once. The gene calls are TRBV7-2 and TRBJ1-2; D gene uncertain. The CDR3 runs to 15 residues. CDR1 is SGHTA and CDR2 is FQGNSA in the germline V gene. V lost 0 bases to trimming and J lost 4 bases, with 12 bases between them. This CDR3 reads CASSLATTQGYGYTF. CDR3 nucleotide sequence: TGTGCCAGCAGCTTAGCGACAACCCAAGGCTATGGCTACACCTTC. The full variable domain, with the rest looked up from reference TRBV7-2 and TRBJ1-2, is GAGVSQSPSNKVTEKGKDVELRCDPISGHTALYWYRQSLGQGLEFLIYFQGNSAPDKSGLPSDRFSAERTGGSVSTLTIQRTQQEDSAVYLCASSLATTQGYGYTFGSGTRLTVV.

The chain combines TRBV6-1 with TRBJ1-2; 7 nucleotides align to TRBD1. The germline gives CDR1 MNHNS, CDR2 SASEGT. J was trimmed by 3 bases and V by 4 bases; bases with no gene match: 5. The CDR3 length is 14 residues. The CDR3 sequence is CASSAHRGDYGYTF. CDR3 nucleotides: TGTGCCAGCAGTGCTCACAGGGGTGACTATGGCTACACCTTC.

The chain is built from TRBV30 and TRBJ1-1, with D hard to call. V shed 3 bases and J shed 1 base, with 9 bases lying between them. Germline loops: CDR1 GTSNPN, CDR2 SVGIG (reference sequence). CDR3 size: 13 residues. For the CDR3, the DNA is TGTGCCTGGAGCCCCGCGTGGAACACTGAAGCTTTCTTT. Translation: CAWSPAWNTEAFF.

This clone was found once. V and J are TRBV7-9 and TRBJ1-4; 9 bases agree with TRBD1. CDR1 and CDR2 from the germline V gene are SEHNR and FQNEAQ (reference sequence). J was trimmed by 8 bases and V by 5 bases; bases with no gene match: 9. The length of the CDR3 is 15 residues. This CDR3 reads CASSPDRGRGEKLFF. CDR3 coding DNA: TGTGCCAGCAGCCCGGACAGGGGTAGAGGAGAAAAACTGTTTTTT.

This clone was seen only a few times. The chain's CDR3 is CASSLTGQNYGYTF. The CDR3 DNA reads TGTGCCAGCAGTTTGACAGGACAGAACTATGGCTACACCTTC. V is TRBV28 and J is TRBJ1-2, with a tentative D call TRBD1 (6 bases). The CDR3 extends over 14 amino acids. Deletions cut 3 bases from V and 2 bases from J, with 10 bases between. The germline V gene has CDR1 MDHEN and CDR2 SYDVKM.

The V and J genes are TRBV20-1 and TRBJ2-7; no clear D. Trimming shortened V by 1 base and J by 4 bases, and 5 bases separated the two germline ends. The CDR3 runs 11 residues. Germline CDR1 is DFQATT and CDR2 is SNEGSKA (reference sequence). CDR3 sequence (DNA): TGCAGTGCTAGAGGAGAGTACGAGCAGTACTTC. Protein sequence: CSARGEYEQYF.

The V gene is TRBV5-1, the J gene TRBJ2-5; D is perhaps TRBD1 (6 bases). The germline V and J ends were trimmed by 6 bases and 5 bases, with 20 bases remaining between them. The CDR3 consists of 15 residues. The germline V gene has CDR1 SGHRS and CDR2 YFSETQ. Here the CDR3 DNA reads TGCGCCAGCACCCGTCAAACAGGGACCAGGGAGACCCAGTACTTC. Amino acids: CASTRQTGTRETQYF.

The sample holds a few counts of this clone. The rearrangement links TRBV18 to TRBJ1-3; 9 bases align to TRBD1. Per germline, CDR1 KGHSH and CDR2 LQKENI. Trimming removed 0 bases from V and 4 bases from J; junction bases left unmatched: 13. This CDR3 has 19 amino acids. In DNA form, the CDR3 reads TGTGCCAGCTCACCACCGCTGGCGGACAGGGGACCTTCAGGAAACACCATATATTTT. Translating it yields CASSPPLADRGPSGNTIYF.

The chain has TRBV9 and TRBJ1-2, with TRBD1 identical over 7 bases. The junction had 4 bases not matched to a gene; V was cut back by 1 base and J by 4 bases. CDR3 length: 14 amino acids. Germline CDR1 SGDLS, CDR2 YYNGEE. The CDR3 loop reads CASSVSGGTYGYTF. The CDR3 coding sequence is TGTGCCAGCAGCGTATCAGGGGGTACCTATGGCTACACCTTC.

V gene TRBV6-1 combines with J gene TRBJ2-3; a possible D gene is TRBD1 (6 bases). V was shortened by 0 bases and J by 7 bases, with 8 bases between the two germline ends. In germline, CDR1 is MNHNS, CDR2 SASEGT. This CDR3 is built from 13 residues. CDR3 in DNA: TGTGCCAGCAGTGAAGCGGGGGCTTATACGCAGTATTTT. It specifies CASSEAGAYTQYF.

This chain joins TRBV5-8 and TRBJ1-5; 9 nucleotides align to TRBD1. V lost 3 bases and J lost 2; bases outside the gene matches: 3. This CDR3 comprises 15 residues. The germline CDR1 and CDR2 sequences are SGHTS and YDEGEE. The DNA for the CDR3 is TGTGCCAGCAGCTGGACAGGGGCGGGCAATCAGCCCCAGCATTTT. This gives the protein CASSWTGAGNQPQHF.

The V and J genes are TRBV4-2 and TRBJ2-7, with D perhaps TRBD1 (7 bases). CDR3 length: 15 amino acids. Germline assignment: CDR1 LGHNA and CDR2 YNFKEQ. The ends were cut back, 5 bases at V and 3 bases at J, with 17 bases in the middle. The CDR3 loop reads CASSSTGRKFYEQYF. For the CDR3, the DNA is TGTGCCAGCAGCTCGACAGGGAGGAAATTCTACGAGCAGTACTTC.

The chain links TRBV7-2 to TRBJ2-3; 9 positions match TRBD2. This CDR3 spans 15 amino acids. Trimming cost V 2 bases and J 4 bases; bases outside gene matches: 4. CDR1 SGHTA and CDR2 FQGNSA come from the germline V gene. The CDR3 coding sequence is TGTGCCAGCAGCTTACTAGCGGGAATGTCAGATACGCAGTATTTT. This encodes CASSLLAGMSDTQYF.

CDR3 sequence (DNA): TGTGCCAGCAGCGGGGACAATTCCTACGAGCAGTACTTC. It codes for CASSGDNSYEQYF. The J gene is TRBJ2-7, the V gene TRBV5-4; D may be TRBD1 (6 bases). Germline V gene data show CDR1 as SGHNT and CDR2 as YYREEE (reference sequence). The ends were cut back, 4 bases at V and 1 base at J, with 9 bases in the middle. The length of the CDR3 is 13 residues.

CDR3 protein: CAISESGGGGQFF. The DNA of the CDR3 is TGTGCCATCAGTGAGTCGGGGGGCGGGGGACAGTTCTTC. V usage is TRBV10-3 and J usage is TRBJ2-1, with D possibly being TRBD2 (7 bases). CDR1 and CDR2 from the germline V gene are ENHRY and SYGVKD. Trimming removed 0 bases at V and 13 bases at J, with 13 bases between. The CDR3 contains 13 residues.

This clone occurred a few times. The V and J genes are TRBV7-6 and TRBJ2-5; D perhaps matches TRBD2 (5 bases). This CDR3 comprises 15 residues. CDR1 is SGHVS and CDR2 is FNYEAQ in the germline V gene. V lost 1 base and J 1 base, leaving 10 bases between the germline ends. The CDR3 DNA reads as TGTGCCAGCAGCTTAGGAGGGATCAGCCAAGAGACCCAGTACTTC. Protein product: CASSLGGISQETQYF.

This clone was counted between two and nine times. The chain uses TRBV6-5 and TRBJ1-4, with D uncertain. V was trimmed by 4 bases and J by 10 bases, leaving 19 bases between them. This CDR3 is 15 amino acids long. Germline loops: CDR1 MNHEY, CDR2 SVGAGI. CDR3 amino acids: CASSSLRQPMTKLFF. The CDR3 DNA sequence: TGTGCCAGCAGTTCCCTCAGGCAACCTATGACAAAACTGTTTTTT.

The V call is TRBV18, the J call TRBJ1-1, with D unclear. Between the trimmed V and J ends, which lost 0 bases and 5 bases, there was a span of 10 bases. This CDR3 spans 14 amino acids. From germline, CDR1 is KGHSH and CDR2 LQKENI. The CDR3 loop is CASSPPGSGTEAFF. CDR3 coding DNA: TGTGCCAGCTCACCACCGGGTTCCGGGACTGAAGCTTTCTTT.

The J gene is TRBJ2-5, the V gene TRBV4-1; D gene ambiguous. This CDR3 is built from 14 residues. In germline, CDR1 is MGHRA, CDR2 YSYEKL. The V and J ends lost 0 bases and 5 bases respectively, with 10 bases between them. The CDR3 region is CASSQDPRSETQYF. CDR3 in DNA: TGCGCCAGCAGCCAAGATCCTAGATCGGAGACCCAGTACTTC.